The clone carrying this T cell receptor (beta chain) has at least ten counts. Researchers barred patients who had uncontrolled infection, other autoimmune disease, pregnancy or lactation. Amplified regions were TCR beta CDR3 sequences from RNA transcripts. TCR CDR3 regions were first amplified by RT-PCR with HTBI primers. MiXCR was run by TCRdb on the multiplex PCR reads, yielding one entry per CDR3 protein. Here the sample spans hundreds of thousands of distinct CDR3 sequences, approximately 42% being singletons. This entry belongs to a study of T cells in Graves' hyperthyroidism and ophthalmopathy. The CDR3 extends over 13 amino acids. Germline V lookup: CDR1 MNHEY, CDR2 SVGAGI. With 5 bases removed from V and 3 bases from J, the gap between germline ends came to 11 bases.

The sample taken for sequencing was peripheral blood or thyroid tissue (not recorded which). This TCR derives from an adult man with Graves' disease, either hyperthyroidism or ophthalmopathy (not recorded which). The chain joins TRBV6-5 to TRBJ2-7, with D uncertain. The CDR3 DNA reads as TGTGCCAGCAGTGCCCAGATTAGCTACGAGCAGTACTTC. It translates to CASSAQISYEQYF.